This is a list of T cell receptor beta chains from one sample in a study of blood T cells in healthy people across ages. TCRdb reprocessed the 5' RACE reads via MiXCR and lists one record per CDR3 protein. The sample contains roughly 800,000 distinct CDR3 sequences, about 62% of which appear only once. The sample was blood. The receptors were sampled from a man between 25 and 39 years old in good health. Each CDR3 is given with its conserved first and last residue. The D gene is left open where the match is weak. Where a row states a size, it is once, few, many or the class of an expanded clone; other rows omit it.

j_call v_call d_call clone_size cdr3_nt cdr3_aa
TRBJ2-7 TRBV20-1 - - TGCAGTGCTAGCCCAATGACGGGGACCTACGAGCAGTACTTC CSASPMTGTYEQYF
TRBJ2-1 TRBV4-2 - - TGTGCCAGCAGCCAATCATCATTAGAGGGGGTTGAGCAGTTCTTC CASSQSSLEGVEQFF
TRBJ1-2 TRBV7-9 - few TGTGCCAGCAGCTTAGATACTGACAGGCCCATCTATGGCTACACCTTC CASSLDTDRPIYGYTF
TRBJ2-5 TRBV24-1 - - TGTGCCACCAGTGATTGGGACAACCAAGAGACCCAGTACTTC CATSDWDNQETQYF
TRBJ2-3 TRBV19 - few TGTGCCAGTAGTATTAGCGGCGCCACAGATACGCAGTATTTT CASSISGATDTQYF
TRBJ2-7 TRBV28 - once TGTGCCAGCAGTTTAACGGTATTAGGGCACGAGCAGTACTTC CASSLTVLGHEQYF
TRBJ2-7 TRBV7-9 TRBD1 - TGTGCCAGCAGAGCCGGGACAGGGAACGAGCAGTACTTC CASRAGTGNEQYF
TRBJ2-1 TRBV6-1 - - TGTGCCAGCAGTCTTTCCCAGGGGTTCAATGAGCAGTTCTTC CASSLSQGFNEQFF
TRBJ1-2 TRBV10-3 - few TGTGCCATCCACTCGTCGGGCTATGGCTACACCTTC CAIHSSGYGYTF
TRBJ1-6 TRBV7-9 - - TGTGCCAGCAGCCGGGCTTTGGAAAATTCACCCCTCCACTTT CASSRALENSPLHF
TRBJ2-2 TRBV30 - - TGTGCCTGGAGCTGGGAAAGCGGGGAGCTGTTTTTT CAWSWESGELFF
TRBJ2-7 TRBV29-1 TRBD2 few TGCAGCGCCACTAGCGGGAGAGACGAGCAGTACTTC CSATSGRDEQYF
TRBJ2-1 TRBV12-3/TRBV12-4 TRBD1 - TGTGCCAGCCTCGGGACAGGGAGCTCCTACAATGAGCAGTTCTTC CASLGTGSSYNEQFF
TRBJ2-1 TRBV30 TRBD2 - TGTGCCTGGAGTGTAACGGGACTAGCGTTTAATGAGCAGTTCTTC CAWSVTGLAFNEQFF
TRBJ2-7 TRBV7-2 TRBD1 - TGTGCCAGCAGCTTGGGGCCGGGACAGGGCTCCGAGCAGTACTTC CASSLGPGQGSEQYF
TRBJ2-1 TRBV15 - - TGTGCCACCAGCAGAGATTTGGCGGGCTACAATGAGCAGTTCTTC CATSRDLAGYNEQFF
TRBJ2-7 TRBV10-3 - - TGTGCCATCAGTGCGAGCTACGAGCAGTACTTC CAISASYEQYF
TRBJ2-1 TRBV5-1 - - TGCGCCAGCAGCCCCGGGACCAGATATTATACGGAGCAGTTCTTC CASSPGTRYYTEQFF